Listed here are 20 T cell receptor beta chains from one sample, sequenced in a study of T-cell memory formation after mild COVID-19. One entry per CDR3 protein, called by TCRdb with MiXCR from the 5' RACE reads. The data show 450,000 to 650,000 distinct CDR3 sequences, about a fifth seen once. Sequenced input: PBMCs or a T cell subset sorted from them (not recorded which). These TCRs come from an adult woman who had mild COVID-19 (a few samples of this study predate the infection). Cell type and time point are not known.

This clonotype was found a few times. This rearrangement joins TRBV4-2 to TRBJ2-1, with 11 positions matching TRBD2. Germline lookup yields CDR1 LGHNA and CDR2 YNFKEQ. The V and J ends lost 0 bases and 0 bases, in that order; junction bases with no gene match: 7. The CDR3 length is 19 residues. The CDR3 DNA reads TGTGCCAGCAGCCAAGATCTTGTTAGCGGGAGGGTCTCCTACAATGAGCAGTTCTTC. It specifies CASSQDLVSGRVSYNEQFF.

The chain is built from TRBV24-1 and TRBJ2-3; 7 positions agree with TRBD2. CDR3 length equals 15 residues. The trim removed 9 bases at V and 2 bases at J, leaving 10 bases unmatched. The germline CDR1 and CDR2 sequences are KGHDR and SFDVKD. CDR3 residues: CATGVLAAHTDTQYF. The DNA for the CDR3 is TGTGCCACCGGCGTCCTAGCGGCCCACACAGATACGCAGTATTTT.

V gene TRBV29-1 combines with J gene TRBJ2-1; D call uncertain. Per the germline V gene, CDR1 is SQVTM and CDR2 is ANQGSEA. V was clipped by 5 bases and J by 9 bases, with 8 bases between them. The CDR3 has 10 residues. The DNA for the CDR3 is TGCAGCGTTCGACTGGCTGAGCAGTTCTTC. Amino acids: CSVRLAEQFF.

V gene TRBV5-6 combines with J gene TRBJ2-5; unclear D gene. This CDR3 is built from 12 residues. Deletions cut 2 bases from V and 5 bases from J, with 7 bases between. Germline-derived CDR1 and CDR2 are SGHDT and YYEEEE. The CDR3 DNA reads TGTGCCAGCAGCTTTCCACGTGAGACCCAGTACTTC. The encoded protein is CASSFPRETQYF.

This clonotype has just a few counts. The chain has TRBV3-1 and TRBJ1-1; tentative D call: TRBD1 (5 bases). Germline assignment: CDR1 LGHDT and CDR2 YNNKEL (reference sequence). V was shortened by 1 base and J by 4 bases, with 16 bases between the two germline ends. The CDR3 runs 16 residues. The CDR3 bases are TGTGCCAGCAGCCAAGTGTCCAGGGTAAGAGGCACTGAAGCTTTCTTT. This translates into CASSQVSRVRGTEAFF.

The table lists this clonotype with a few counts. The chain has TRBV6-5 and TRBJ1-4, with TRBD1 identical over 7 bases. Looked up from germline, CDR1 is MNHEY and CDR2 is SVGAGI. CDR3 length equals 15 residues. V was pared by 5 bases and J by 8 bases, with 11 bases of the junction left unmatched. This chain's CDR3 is CASSTRRQGGEKLFF. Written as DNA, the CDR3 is TGTGCCAGCAGTACCCGTAGGCAGGGGGGCGAAAAACTGTTTTTT.

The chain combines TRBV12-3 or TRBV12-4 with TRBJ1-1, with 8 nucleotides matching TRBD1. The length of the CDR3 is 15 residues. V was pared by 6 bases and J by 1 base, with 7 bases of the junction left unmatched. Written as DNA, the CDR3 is TGTGCCAGCAGCCGTTCCGGGACAGGGAACACTGAAGCTTTCTTT. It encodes CASSRSGTGNTEAFF.

As DNA, the CDR3 is TGTGCCAGCAGCTTGGTGGGCTGGCGGGGGACCTACGAGCAGTACTTC. Translation gives CASSLVGWRGTYEQYF. This rearrangement joins TRBV5-6 to TRBJ2-7; 7 nucleotides line up with TRBD2. Germline loops: CDR1 SGHDT, CDR2 YYEEEE. The V segment lost 0 bases and the J segment 2 bases; nucleotides outside the gene matches: 8. CDR3 length: 16 residues.

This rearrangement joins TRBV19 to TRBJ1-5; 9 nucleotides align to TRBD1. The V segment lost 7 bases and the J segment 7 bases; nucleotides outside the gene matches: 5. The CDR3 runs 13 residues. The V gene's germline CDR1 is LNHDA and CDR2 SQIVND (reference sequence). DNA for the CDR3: TGTGCCAGTAATGGACAGGGGAGGCAGCCCCAGCATTTT. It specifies CASNGQGRQPQHF.

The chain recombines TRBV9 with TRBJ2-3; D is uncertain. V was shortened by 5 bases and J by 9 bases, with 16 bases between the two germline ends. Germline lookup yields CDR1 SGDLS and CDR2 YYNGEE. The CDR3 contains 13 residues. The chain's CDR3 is CASSDLGIRTQYF. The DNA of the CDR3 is TGTGCCAGCAGTGATCTGGGGATTAGGACGCAGTATTTT.

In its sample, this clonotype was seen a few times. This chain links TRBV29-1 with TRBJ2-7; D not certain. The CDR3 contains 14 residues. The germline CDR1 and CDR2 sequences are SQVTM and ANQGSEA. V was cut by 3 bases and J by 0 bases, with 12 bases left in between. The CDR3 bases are TGCAGCGTTGACATGGGCATAAGCTCCTACGAGCAGTACTTC. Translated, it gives CSVDMGISSYEQYF.

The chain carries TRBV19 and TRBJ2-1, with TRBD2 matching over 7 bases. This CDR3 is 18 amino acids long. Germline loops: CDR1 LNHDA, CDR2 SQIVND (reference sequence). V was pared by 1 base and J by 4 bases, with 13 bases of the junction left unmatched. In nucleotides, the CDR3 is TGTGCCAGTAGTATAGGGGTTCGGGAGGCATCAGCTTACAATGAGCAGTTCTTC. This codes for CASSIGVREASAYNEQFF.

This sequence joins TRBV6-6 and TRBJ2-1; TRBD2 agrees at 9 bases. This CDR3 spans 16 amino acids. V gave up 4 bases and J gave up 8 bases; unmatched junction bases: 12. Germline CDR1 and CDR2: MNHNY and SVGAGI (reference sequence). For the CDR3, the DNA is TGTGCCAGCAGTTGGAGAGCGGGAGGCTCTAAGGATGAGCAGTTCTTC. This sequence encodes CASSWRAGGSKDEQFF.

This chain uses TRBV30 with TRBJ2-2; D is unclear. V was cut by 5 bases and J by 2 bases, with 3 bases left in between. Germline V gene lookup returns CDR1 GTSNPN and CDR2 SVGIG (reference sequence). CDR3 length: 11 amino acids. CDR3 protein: CAWLNTGELFF. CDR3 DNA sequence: TGTGCCTGGCTAAACACCGGGGAGCTGTTTTTT.

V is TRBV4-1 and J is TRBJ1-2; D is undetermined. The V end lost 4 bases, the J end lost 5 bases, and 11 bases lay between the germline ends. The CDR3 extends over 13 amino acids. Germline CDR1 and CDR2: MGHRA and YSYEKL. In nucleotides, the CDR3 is TGCGCCAGCAGCCCATGGAGAGGGTATGGCTACACCTTC. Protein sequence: CASSPWRGYGYTF.

Written as DNA, the CDR3 is TGTGCCAGCAGCGTAGATCCGACTAGCGGGAATGAGCAGTTCTTC. Its protein product is CASSVDPTSGNEQFF. The chain is built from TRBV9 and TRBJ2-1, with 10 bases fitting TRBD2. J gave up 7 bases and V 0 bases, and 4 bases lay outside the gene matches. Germline V gene lookup returns CDR1 SGDLS and CDR2 YYNGEE. The CDR3 spans 15 residues.

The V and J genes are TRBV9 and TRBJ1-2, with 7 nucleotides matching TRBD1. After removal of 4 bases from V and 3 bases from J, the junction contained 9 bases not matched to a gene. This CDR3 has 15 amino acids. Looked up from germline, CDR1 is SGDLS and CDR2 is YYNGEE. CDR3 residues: CASSLRDSDDYGYTF. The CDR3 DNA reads TGTGCCAGCAGCCTCCGGGACAGTGATGACTATGGCTACACCTTC.

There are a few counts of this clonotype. As DNA, the CDR3 is TGTGCCAGCGGGTACAGCACAGATACGCAGTATTTT. This translates into CASGYSTDTQYF. The chain has TRBV6-5 and TRBJ2-3; no definite D call. The V gene's germline CDR1 is MNHEY and CDR2 SVGAGI. V lost 8 bases and J 0 bases, leaving 6 bases between the germline ends. This CDR3 region has 12 residues.

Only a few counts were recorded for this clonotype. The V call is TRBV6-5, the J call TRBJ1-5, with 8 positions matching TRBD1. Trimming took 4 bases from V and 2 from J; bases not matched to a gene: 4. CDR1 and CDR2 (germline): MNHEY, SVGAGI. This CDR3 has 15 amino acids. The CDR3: CASSSDRVRNQPQHF. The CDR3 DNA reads TGTGCCAGCAGTTCGGACAGGGTACGCAATCAGCCCCAGCATTTT.

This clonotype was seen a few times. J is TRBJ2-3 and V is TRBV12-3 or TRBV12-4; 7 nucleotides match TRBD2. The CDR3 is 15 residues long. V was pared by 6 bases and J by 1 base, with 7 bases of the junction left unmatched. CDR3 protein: CASSQRTSGTDTQYF. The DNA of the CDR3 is TGTGCCAGCAGCCAGCGCACTAGCGGCACAGATACGCAGTATTTT.